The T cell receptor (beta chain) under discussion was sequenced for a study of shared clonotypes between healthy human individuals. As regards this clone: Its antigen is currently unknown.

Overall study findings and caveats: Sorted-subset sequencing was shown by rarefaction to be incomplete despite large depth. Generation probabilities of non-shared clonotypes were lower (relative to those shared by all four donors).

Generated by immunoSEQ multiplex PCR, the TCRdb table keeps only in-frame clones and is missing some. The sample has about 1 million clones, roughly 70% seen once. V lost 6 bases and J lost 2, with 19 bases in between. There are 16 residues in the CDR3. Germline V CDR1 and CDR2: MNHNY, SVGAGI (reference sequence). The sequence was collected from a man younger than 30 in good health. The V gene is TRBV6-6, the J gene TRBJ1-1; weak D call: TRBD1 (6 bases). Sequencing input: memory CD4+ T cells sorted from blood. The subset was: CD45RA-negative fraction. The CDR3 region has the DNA TGTGCCAGCAGCTCGCCCTCTACCAGGGGTAACACTGAAGCTTTCTTT. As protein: CASSSPSTRGNTEAFF.